A selection of T cell receptor beta chains follows, all from one sample in a study of blood T cell repertoires in COVID-19. Repertoires were generated with immunoSEQ multiplex PCR, while TCRdb's copy carries only in-frame clones and drops some. The table shows roughly 300,000 clones, with over 80% occurring only once. The sample was peripheral blood. These receptors were taken from a woman in her thirties or forties who had recovered from COVID-19. Both conserved end residues are part of each CDR3. The D gene is left open where the match is weak. Clone size is not always given. Where it is, it says once, few, many or a class for expanded clones.

CDR3aa	CDR3nt	abundance	d_gene	j_gene	v_gene
CAIKRGGRGTEAFF	TGTGCCATCAAACGGGGGGGGAGAGGGACTGAAGCTTTCTTT	-	-	TRBJ1-1	TRBV2
CASSRLGAAGANVLTF	TGTGCCAGCAGCCGACTGGGGGCGGCTGGGGCCAACGTCCTGACTTTC	once	-	TRBJ2-6	TRBV7-9
CASSPFGQGGETQYF	TGTGCCAGCAGCCCATTCGGACAGGGAGGGGAGACCCAGTACTTC	-	-	TRBJ2-5	TRBV7-6
CAISGRQGRNTEAFF	TGTGCCATCAGTGGACGACAGGGGAGGAACACTGAAGCTTTCTTT	-	TRBD1	TRBJ1-1	TRBV10-3
CASRAGSSYNEQFF	TGCGCCAGCAGGGCGGGGAGTTCCTACAATGAGCAGTTCTTC	-	-	TRBJ2-1	TRBV10-2
CASSETGGYGYTF	TGTGCCAGCAGTGAAACAGGGGGCTATGGCTACACCTTC	-	TRBD1	TRBJ1-2	TRBV6-1
CASSLAGTGLSEQYF	TGTGCCAGCAGCTTAGCTGGGACAGGGCTCAGCGAGCAGTACTTC	-	TRBD1	TRBJ2-7	TRBV7-6
CASGQGWGNTIYF	TGCGCCAGCGGACAGGGCTGGGGAAACACCATATATTTT	-	TRBD1	TRBJ1-3	TRBV10-2
CASYRGASGGEQYF	TGTGCCAGCTATCGTGGCGCGTCGGGGGGGGAGCAGTACTTC	once	TRBD2	TRBJ2-7	TRBV6-6
CASSFGENNEQFF	TGTGCCAGCAGTTTTGGGGAGAACAATGAGCAGTTCTTC	-	-	TRBJ2-1	TRBV12-3/TRBV12-4
CASSYGRGQTQYF	TGTGCCAGCAGTTATGGCAGGGGACAGACCCAGTACTTC	-	-	TRBJ2-5	TRBV12-3/TRBV12-4
CATSGTGANSGNTIYF	TGTGCCACCAGCGGGACAGGGGCCAACTCTGGAAACACCATATATTTT	-	TRBD1	TRBJ1-3	TRBV15
CASVSGLSLANTEAFF	TGCGCCAGCGTCTCAGGGCTGTCCTTGGCTAACACTGAAGCTTTCTTT	-	-	TRBJ1-1	TRBV5-1
CASSPVAGEGGYEQYF	TGCGCCAGCAGCCCCGTGGCCGGTGAGGGCGGCTACGAGCAGTACTTC	once	-	TRBJ2-7	TRBV5-1
CASSPWSRAGNTQYF	TGTGCCAGCTCACCATGGAGCAGGGCGGGAAATACGCAGTATTTT	-	-	TRBJ2-3	TRBV18
CASSPVAGGQLETQYF	TGTGCCAGCAGCCCGGTAGCGGGGGGGCAGCTGGAGACCCAGTACTTC	once	TRBD2	TRBJ2-5	TRBV3-1/TRBV3-2
CASSLWGQSYGYTF	TGTGCCAGCAGCTTGTGGGGACAGAGCTATGGCTACACCTTC	-	TRBD1	TRBJ1-2	TRBV5-6
CASSLNGLGNYGYTF	TGTGCCAGCAGCTTAAACGGTCTCGGGAACTATGGCTACACCTTC	-	-	TRBJ1-2	TRBV7-2
CATSGRQGAYGDTEAFF	TGTGCCACCAGTGGTCGACAGGGGGCCTATGGGGACACTGAAGCTTTCTTT	few	TRBD1	TRBJ1-1	TRBV24-1
CASSLTVMNTEAFF	TGTGCCAGCAGCTTGACAGTTATGAACACTGAAGCTTTCTTT	-	-	TRBJ1-1	TRBV5-4
CSVEPGGQFF	TGCAGCGTTGAACCCGGAGGGCAGTTCTTC	once	-	TRBJ2-1	TRBV29-1
CASSQGLSGGTDTQYF	TGCGCCAGCAGCCAAGGCCTTAGCGGGGGGACAGATACGCAGTATTTT	-	TRBD2	TRBJ2-3	TRBV4-3
CASSSDRSWLGNTEAFF	TGTGCCAGCAGTTCGGACAGGTCCTGGTTAGGGAACACTGAAGCTTTCTTT	-	TRBD1	TRBJ1-1	TRBV2
CASTRDSYEQYF	TGTGCCAGCACCCGGGACTCCTACGAGCAGTACTTC	-	-	TRBJ2-7	TRBV7-9
CASSSDRGITYEQYF	TGTGCCAGCAGCTCCGACAGGGGGATTACCTACGAGCAGTACTTC	-	TRBD1	TRBJ2-7	TRBV7-9
CASSLLWHSPLHF	TGTGCCAGCAGCTTATTATGGCATTCACCCCTCCACTTT	-	-	TRBJ1-6	TRBV5-8
CASSERNRGSYGYTF	TGTGCCAGCAGTGAGAGGAACAGGGGATCATATGGCTACACCTTC	-	TRBD1	TRBJ1-2	TRBV2
CASGTGGQYGYTF	TGTGCCAGCGGAACAGGGGGTCAATATGGCTACACCTTC	-	TRBD1	TRBJ1-2	TRBV28
CASSLVRTGGGEQYF	TGTGCCAGCAGCTTAGTGAGGACAGGGGGGGGCGAGCAGTACTTC	-	TRBD1	TRBJ2-7	TRBV7-2
CASNQGWNYGYTF	TGTGCCAGTAATCAGGGTTGGAACTATGGCTACACCTTC	-	-	TRBJ1-2	TRBV19
CAWSGGGSNQPQHF	TGTGCCTGGAGTGGCGGGGGAAGCAATCAGCCCCAGCATTTT	few	-	TRBJ1-5	TRBV30
CASSLSGGSSYEQYF	TGCGCCAGCAGCCTCAGCGGGGGGTCCTCCTACGAGCAGTACTTC	-	TRBD2	TRBJ2-7	TRBV5-1
CAISESERTGGRNEQFF	TGTGCCATCAGTGAGTCGGAGAGGACAGGGGGAAGGAATGAGCAGTTCTTC	-	TRBD1	TRBJ2-1	TRBV10-3
CASSLGQGLYGYTF	TGTGCCAGCAGTCTCGGACAGGGTCTCTATGGCTACACCTTC	few	TRBD1	TRBJ1-2	TRBV27
CASSRDRAQDTQYF	TGTGCCAGCAGCCGGGACAGGGCCCAAGATACGCAGTATTTT	-	TRBD1	TRBJ2-3	TRBV11-3
CASTASGGNYGYTF	TGTGCCAGCACCGCAAGTGGGGGGAACTATGGCTACACCTTC	-	-	TRBJ1-2	TRBV6-5
CASSLLAGDVEQFF	TGTGCCAGCAGCTTACTAGCGGGGGATGTAGAGCAGTTCTTC	-	TRBD2	TRBJ2-1	TRBV13